One sample yielded the 12 T cell receptor beta chains listed below, sequenced in a study of vaccination and CD4 T cells after COVID-19. Sequencing of cultured CD4+ T cell DNA used the Oncomine TCR Beta short-read assay. TCRdb reanalysed the PCR reads using MiXCR and keeps one entry per CDR3 protein. The sample lists about 9,600 distinct CDR3 sequences, 45% occurring once. Treatment of the sample: roughly 10-day PBMC culture with coronavirus spike peptide pools or control peptides (ViraFEST assay). The antigens these receptors bind are not known. The material sequenced was CD4+ T cells from blood, cultured in vitro. All receptors derive from a human donor who had recovered from COVID-19.

This clonotype occurred a few times. The chain uses TRBV6-5 and TRBJ1-6, with unresolved D. The germline V and J ends were trimmed by 2 bases and 5 bases, with 19 bases remaining between them. This CDR3 contains 18 residues. Germline V gene data show CDR1 as MNHEY and CDR2 as SVGAGI. The CDR3 region has the DNA TGTGCCAGCAGTTACAGTACCGCGCCCGTTAGAAATAATTCACCCCTCCACTTT. Residues: CASSYSTAPVRNNSPLHF.

This chain joins TRBV19 and TRBJ1-1, with D perhaps TRBD1 (6 bases). Trimming took off 7 bases at V and 6 bases at J, with 15 bases between the two ends. Germline CDR1 and CDR2: LNHDA and SQIVND (reference sequence). The CDR3 length is 13 residues. DNA for the CDR3: TGTGCCAGTACCGTAACAACAGGGTCTGAAGCTTTCTTT. It codes for CASTVTTGSEAFF.

This rearrangement joins TRBV20-1 to TRBJ2-5, with 7 nucleotides matching TRBD2. This CDR3 comprises 13 residues. The V gene end was trimmed by 5 bases and the J gene end by 5 bases; junction bases not matched to a gene: 8. Germline V lookup: CDR1 DFQATT, CDR2 SNEGSKA (reference sequence). CDR3 bases: TGCAGTGCTCCCCGGTGGGGGGGGGAGACCCAGTACTTC. Amino acid sequence: CSAPRWGGETQYF.

This clonotype was counted a few times. The CDR3 region is CASSAQGWAQETQYF. The CDR3 DNA is TGTGCCAGCAGCGCACAGGGGTGGGCACAAGAGACCCAGTACTTC. The gene calls are TRBV7-2 and TRBJ2-5; 7 nucleotides match TRBD1. CDR1 is SGHTA and CDR2 is FQGNSA in the germline V gene. The trim removed 5 bases at V and 2 bases at J, leaving 8 bases unmatched. CDR3 length: 15 amino acids.

The chain combines TRBV6-5 with TRBJ2-1; D unresolved. V gave up 4 bases and J gave up 8 bases, with 12 bases separating them. CDR3 size: 13 residues. Germline CDR1 MNHEY, CDR2 SVGAGI. CDR3 DNA: TGTGCCAGCAGTTGGGCGCTAGGCGATGAGCAGTTCTTC. Its translation: CASSWALGDEQFF.

This clonotype was detected once. The rearrangement uses TRBV20-1 and TRBJ2-2; no clear D. Germline V gene lookup returns CDR1 DFQATT and CDR2 SNEGSKA (reference sequence). The CDR3 loop spans 15 amino acids. The germline V and J ends were trimmed by 2 bases and 0 bases, with 10 bases remaining between them. Here the CDR3 DNA reads TGCAGTGCTAGATCCGGTCTTTCGAACACCGGGGAGCTGTTTTTT. Its translation is CSARSGLSNTGELFF.

By share, this clonotype ranks as medium-sized. J is TRBJ2-5 and V is TRBV27, with a weak D call TRBD1 (6 bases). Trimming pared 4 bases from V and 2 bases from J, leaving 11 bases between. The CDR3 consists of 14 residues. The germline CDR1 and CDR2 sequences are MNHEY and SMNVEV (reference sequence). This CDR3 reads CASSSRGRQETQYF. As DNA, the CDR3 is TGTGCCAGCAGTTCCAGGGGCAGACAAGAGACCCAGTACTTC.

This chain links TRBV20-1 with TRBJ2-5, with D unclear. Germline assignment: CDR1 DFQATT and CDR2 SNEGSKA (reference sequence). The CDR3 runs to 11 residues. The CDR3 DNA reads as TGCAGCGCGGAAAACCAAGAGACCCAGTACTTC. Translating it yields CSAENQETQYF.

The CDR3 spells CASSYSKTGQGIETQYF. The CDR3 DNA reads TGTGCCAGCAGTTACTCGAAAACGGGACAGGGTATAGAGACCCAGTACTTC. The chain employs TRBV6-5 and TRBJ2-5, with 9 bases identical to TRBD1. Germline-derived CDR1 and CDR2 are MNHEY and SVGAGI. The CDR3 covers 17 residues. With V trimmed by 0 bases and J by 4 bases, 9 bases remained unmatched.

This clonotype was found a few times. V gene TRBV28 combines with J gene TRBJ2-5; D tentatively fits TRBD1 or TRBD2 (6 bases each). The CDR3 length is 14 residues. CDR1 is MDHEN and CDR2 is SYDVKM in the germline V gene. Trimming took 6 bases from V and 5 from J, leaving 16 bases between them. The CDR3 sequence is CASSITGAWETQYF. The DNA for the CDR3 is TGTGCCAGCAGCATCACGGGGGCTTGGGAGACCCAGTACTTC. The complete variable domain, with remaining parts taken from reference TRBV28 and TRBJ2-5, reads DVKVTQSSRYLVKRTGEKVFLECVQDMDHENMFWYRQDPGLGLRLIYFSYDVKMKEKGDIPEGYSVSREKKERFSLILESASTNQTSMYLCASSITGAWETQYFGPGTRLLVL.

V gene TRBV7-9 combines with J gene TRBJ2-3; D unresolved. This CDR3 has 14 amino acids. Trimming removed 2 bases from V and 5 bases from J, with 11 bases in between. In germline, CDR1 is SEHNR, CDR2 FQNEAQ (reference sequence). CDR3 DNA: TGTGCCAGCAGCTTACTGGGGTGGGGAGATACGCAGTATTTT. Translating it yields CASSLLGWGDTQYF.

This clonotype was detected a few times. The chain recombines TRBV5-8 with TRBJ1-1; 7 bases match TRBD1. J was trimmed by 10 bases and V by 5 bases; bases with no gene match: 5. CDR1 and CDR2 from the germline V gene are SGHTS and YDEGEE. The CDR3 contains 11 residues. The CDR3 loop reads CASRLRGRAFF. CDR3 nucleotides: TGTGCCAGCAGGTTAAGGGGGCGAGCTTTCTTT.